This is a list of T cell receptor beta chains from one sample in a study of technical replicates of blood from several donors. The assay was immunoSEQ multiplex PCR, and TCRdb's table has in-frame clones only and misses some. The sample consists of about 56,000 clones, 90% to 95% of them appearing once. Sequenced sample: PBMCs. Receptors were obtained from a human donor in good health. Some clones in this sample may be carry-over from other donors' samples. The CDR3 runs from the conserved cysteine through the conserved F or W. Fields, in order: clone size, J gene, V gene, D gene, CDR3 DNA, CDR3 protein. A D gene is named only where the DNA matches it firmly. The size of a clone is reported for some rows only, either as once, few or many, or as a class for expanded clones.

>NA|TRBJ2-1|TRBV7-3|TRBD2
TGTGCCAGCAGCCCTAGCGGGAGCTCCTACAATGAGCAGTTCTTC
CASSPSGSSYNEQFF
>NA|TRBJ2-7|TRBV5-1|TRBD1
TGCGCCAGCAGCTTTATGGCAGGGGGCGTTTACGAGCAGTACTTC
CASSFMAGGVYEQYF
>NA|TRBJ1-1|TRBV15|NA
TGTGCCACCAGCACGAGGGCGGGTTTGTGGACTGAAGCTTTCTTT
CATSTRAGLWTEAFF
>NA|TRBJ2-7|TRBV5-8|NA
TGTGCCAGCATTCACCCCCCAGCGGGCCTTTACGAGCAGTACTTC
CASIHPPAGLYEQYF
>NA|TRBJ2-1|TRBV5-1|TRBD1
TGCGCCAGCAGTACCGGGACAGGGGGCCTCCAAAACCTCTACAATGAGCAGTTCTTC
CASSTGTGGLQNLYNEQFF
>NA|TRBJ2-2|TRBV10-3|NA
TGTGCCATCACCTCCGGAGGGGATACCGGGGAGCTGTTTTTT
CAITSGGDTGELFF
>NA|TRBJ1-2|TRBV7-8|NA
TGTGCCAGCAGCTCGGGGGGGAATGGCTACACCTTC
CASSSGGNGYTF
>NA|TRBJ2-3|TRBV9|NA
TGTGCCAGCAGCGGCACGCTAGACCCTAGCACAGATACGCAGTATTTT
CASSGTLDPSTDTQYF
>NA|TRBJ2-5|TRBV5-1|NA
TGCGCCAGCAGCTTTGACAGTGCCCGGGAGACCCAGTACTTC
CASSFDSARETQYF
>once|TRBJ2-7|TRBV11-2|TRBD2
TGTGCCAGCAGCTTAGATACGTGGACTAGCGGGATGGGTTACGAGCAGTACTTC
CASSLDTWTSGMGYEQYF